The 28 T cell receptor beta chains given below trace back to one sample, sequenced in a study of shared clonotypes between healthy human individuals. Method: immunoSEQ multiplex PCR; TCRdb's copy keeps in-frame clones and lacks some. The sample yields approximately 2.4 million clones, around 95% seen once. Sequencing input: naive CD4+ T cells sorted from blood. Subset denoted: CD45RA+ positively selected. All receptors derive from a man between 18 and 29 years old in good health.

As DNA, the CDR3 is TGCGCCAGCAGCCAAGGACTAGCGGGAGGGCCAGCCAAAAACATTCAGTACTTC. Translated, it gives CASSQGLAGGPAKNIQYF. The rearrangement uses TRBV4-1 and TRBJ2-4; the match to TRBD2 covers 14 bases. V shed 1 base, J shed 0 bases, and the junction held 2 bases outside the gene matches. Germline assignment: CDR1 MGHRA and CDR2 YSYEKL. This CDR3 comprises 18 residues.

J is TRBJ2-7 and V is TRBV10-3, with 7 bases that match TRBD2. Germline V CDR1 and CDR2: ENHRY, SYGVKD. The CDR3 is 16 amino acids. The trim removed 3 bases at V and 4 bases at J, leaving 12 bases unmatched. CDR3 sequence: CAISDRGTTSVYEQYF. The CDR3 region has the DNA TGTGCCATCAGTGACCGGGGGACTACATCAGTTTACGAGCAGTACTTC.

With respect to this clone: The sample contains more than one DNA sequence encoding this CDR3. V is TRBV5-1 and J is TRBJ2-3, with unresolved D. The V gene lost 4 bases and the J gene lost 2 bases, with 5 bases spanning the gap. CDR3 length: 12 amino acids. CDR1 SGHRS and CDR2 YFSETQ come from the germline V gene. The CDR3 nucleotides read TGCGCCAGCAGCAGATCCACAGATACGCAGTATTTT. Its translation: CASSRSTDTQYF.

V is TRBV27 and J is TRBJ2-3; D remains unclear. V lost 10 bases, J lost 5 bases, and 7 bases lay in between. Germline CDR1 reads MNHEY; CDR2 reads SMNVEV (reference sequence). The CDR3 length is 10 residues. For the CDR3, the DNA is TGTGCCAATAGGATAGATACGCAGTATTTT. This sequence encodes CANRIDTQYF.

J is TRBJ2-5 and V is TRBV5-1, with D hard to call. V lost 0 bases, J lost 2 bases, and 14 bases lay in between. CDR1 SGHRS and CDR2 YFSETQ come from the germline V gene. The length of the CDR3 is 16 residues. The CDR3 coding sequence is TGCGCCAGCAGCTTGGGTCCGGGCACCTCTCAAGAGACCCAGTACTTC. It yields the protein CASSLGPGTSQETQYF.

V and J are TRBV10-3 and TRBJ2-5; TRBD1 agrees at 7 bases. In germline, CDR1 is ENHRY, CDR2 SYGVKD. The CDR3 is made up of 16 amino acids. J lost 2 bases, V lost 4 bases, and 10 bases had no gene match. DNA of the CDR3: TGTGCCATCAGTGGGGGGACAGCCGGGTATCAAGAGACCCAGTACTTC. It translates to CAISGGTAGYQETQYF.

As for this clone: Other DNA sequences of this sample code for an identical CDR3. This sequence joins TRBV4-3 and TRBJ2-7; TRBD2 aligns across 14 bases. There are 15 residues in the CDR3. The germline V gene encodes CDR1 LGHNA and CDR2 YSLEER. V shed 3 bases, J shed 2 bases, and the junction held 0 bases outside the gene matches. This CDR3 reads CASSQGLAGAYEQYF. In DNA, the CDR3 is TGCGCCAGCAGCCAGGGACTAGCGGGAGCCTACGAGCAGTACTTC.

In DNA form, the CDR3 reads TGTGCCAGCTCCCCCTCTGGGGTTTCTGGAAACACCATATATTTT. Its protein product is CASSPSGVSGNTIYF. This sequence joins TRBV18 and TRBJ1-3, with D unclear. Trimming left V 6 bases short and J 1 base short, with 13 bases between. The CDR3 spans 15 residues. Germline values: CDR1 KGHSH, CDR2 LQKENI.

The chain links TRBV11-2 to TRBJ1-6; no clear D. This CDR3 contains 14 residues. Trimming removed 3 bases from V and 0 bases from J, with 3 bases in between. The germline CDR1 and CDR2 sequences are SGHAT and FQNNGV. The CDR3 reads CASSFNSYNSPLHF. The CDR3, as DNA: TGTGCCAGCAGCTTCAACTCCTATAATTCACCCCTCCACTTT. The whole variable domain, filled in from reference TRBV11-2 and TRBJ1-6, reads EAGVAQSPRYKIIEKRQSVAFWCNPISGHATLYWYQQILGQGPKLLIQFQNNGVVDDSQLPKDRFSAERLKGVDSTLKIQPAKLEDSAVYLCASSFNSYNSPLHFGNGTRLTVT.

Of note for this clone: The same CDR3 arises from other DNA sequences in this sample as well. The CDR3, as DNA: TGTGCCAGCAGCGGAGGGCTCGTAGAGACCCAGTACTTC. This encodes CASSGGLVETQYF. This rearrangement joins TRBV9 to TRBJ2-5, with D possibly TRBD2 on 5 matching bases. There are 13 residues in the CDR3. Deletions cut 3 bases from V and 4 bases from J, with 10 bases between. The germline V gene encodes CDR1 SGDLS and CDR2 YYNGEE.

Comment on this clone: Other DNA sequences of this sample code for an identical CDR3. The V call is TRBV9, the J call TRBJ1-2, with D hard to call. This CDR3 is 13 amino acids long. V was clipped by 0 bases and J by 4 bases, with 7 bases between them. Germline-derived CDR1 and CDR2 are SGDLS and YYNGEE. Written as DNA, the CDR3 is TGTGCCAGCAGCGTAGACGGAAGCTATGGCTACACCTTC. Translating gives CASSVDGSYGYTF.

The chain employs TRBV25-1 and TRBJ2-1, with D tentatively TRBD1 or TRBD2 (5 bases each). Germline V gene data show CDR1 as MGHDK and CDR2 as SYGVNS. This CDR3 has 15 amino acids. Trimming stripped 7 bases from V and 10 bases from J, with 23 bases between. In DNA, the CDR3 is TGTGCCAGCAACCCTGGGACGAGCTCTTTTGGAGAGCAGTTCTTC. This encodes CASNPGTSSFGEQFF.

This chain links TRBV30 with TRBJ2-2, with D perhaps matching TRBD1 or TRBD2 (5 bases each). V lost 4 bases, J lost 5 bases, and 17 bases lay in between. The germline V gene has CDR1 GTSNPN and CDR2 SVGIG (reference sequence). The CDR3 extends over 15 amino acids. The CDR3 sequence: CAWKRDLRGTGELFF. CDR3 sequence (DNA): TGTGCCTGGAAAAGGGACCTCCGAGGGACCGGGGAGCTGTTTTTT.

The chain joins TRBV6-5 to TRBJ2-1; D is unresolved. V shed 7 bases and J shed 8 bases, with 15 bases lying between them. The CDR3 consists of 13 residues. From germline, CDR1 is MNHEY and CDR2 SVGAGI. The DNA of the CDR3 is TGTGCCAGCACCGCGCCTAGTAGCCATGAGCAGTTCTTC. Protein product: CASTAPSSHEQFF.

V gene TRBV10-3 combines with J gene TRBJ1-4, with D perhaps TRBD1 (5 bases). The CDR3 contains 14 residues. V was trimmed by 2 bases and J by 8 bases, leaving 12 bases between them. Germline V gene data show CDR1 as ENHRY and CDR2 as SYGVKD. CDR3 sequence: CAISEGGIREKLFF. Written as DNA, the CDR3 is TGTGCCATCAGTGAGGGGGGGATTCGGGAAAAACTGTTTTTT.

V is TRBV5-5 and J is TRBJ2-7; D remains unclear. V was trimmed by 0 bases and J by 3 bases, leaving 10 bases between them. Germline CDR1 SGHKS, CDR2 YYEKEE (reference sequence). The CDR3 consists of 14 residues. This CDR3 is CASSLEAGSYEQYF. CDR3 sequence (DNA): TGTGCCAGCAGCTTGGAGGCAGGCAGCTACGAGCAGTACTTC.

The chain recombines TRBV12-1 with TRBJ2-1; the tabulated D call, TRBD2, remains unverified against the DNA. TRBV12-1 is assigned pseudogene status. CDR3 length equals 21 residues. The CDR3 sequence is CASSSTRWQREGGVLYNEQFF. The DNA of the CDR3 is TGTGCCAGCAGCTCCACCCGTTGGCAGCGGGAGGGCGGCGTTCTCTACAATGAGCAGTTCTTC.

Comment on this clone: At the DNA level, this CDR3 is encoded by other sequences in the same sample as well. The V and J genes are TRBV5-1 and TRBJ2-7, with D tentatively TRBD1 (5 bases). Trimming removed 0 bases from V and 2 bases from J, with 6 bases in between. This CDR3 is built from 13 residues. Germline-derived CDR1 and CDR2 are SGHRS and YFSETQ. The CDR3 spells CASSLGGPYEQYF. The CDR3 DNA follows: TGCGCCAGCAGCTTGGGGGGCCCCTACGAGCAGTACTTC.

The genes are TRBV6-6 and TRBJ1-6; D is possibly TRBD1 (6 bases). Trimming removed 7 bases from V and 14 bases from J, with 12 bases in between. Per the germline V gene, CDR1 is MNHNY and CDR2 is SVGAGI (reference sequence). CDR3 length: 11 amino acids. The CDR3 sequence: CASMGGQTLHF. CDR3 bases: TGTGCCAGCATGGGGGGGCAGACCCTCCACTTT.

The chain uses TRBV2 and TRBJ2-4; D not certain. Deletions cut 8 bases from V and 0 bases from J, with 14 bases between. Germline V gene data show CDR1 as SNHLY and CDR2 as FYNNEI. The CDR3 spans 15 residues. CDR3 region: CASGGLGVAKNIQYF. The CDR3 coding sequence is TGTGCCAGCGGTGGGCTAGGCGTAGCCAAAAACATTCAGTACTTC. Full variable domain (remainder filled in from reference TRBV2 and TRBJ2-4): EPEVTQTPSHQVTQMGQEVILRCVPISNHLYFYWYRQILGQKVEFLVSFYNNEISEKSEIFDDQFSVERPDGSNFTLKIRSTKLEDSAMYFCASGGLGVAKNIQYFGAGTRLSVL.

The rearrangement uses TRBV11-2 and TRBJ1-6; a weak D match, TRBD1 (5 bases). Trimming shortened V by 0 bases and J by 10 bases, and 10 bases separated the two germline ends. The CDR3 has 14 amino acids. Germline lookup yields CDR1 SGHAT and CDR2 FQNNGV. CDR3 nucleotides: TGTGCCAGCAGCTTAGAGGGGGGGGTATCACCCCTCCACTTT. The encoded protein is CASSLEGGVSPLHF. Together with reference TRBV11-2 and TRBJ1-6, the CDR3 gives the full variable domain: EAGVAQSPRYKIIEKRQSVAFWCNPISGHATLYWYQQILGQGPKLLIQFQNNGVVDDSQLPKDRFSAERLKGVDSTLKIQPAKLEDSAVYLCASSLEGGVSPLHFGNGTRLTVT.

V is TRBV5-4 and J is TRBJ2-5, with D possibly being TRBD2 (6 bases). V dropped 5 bases and J dropped 2 bases, with 10 bases sitting between them. The germline gives CDR1 SGHNT, CDR2 YYREEE (reference sequence). This CDR3 is built from 13 residues. The CDR3 spells CASRRDLQETQYF. DNA of the CDR3: TGTGCCAGCAGGCGGGATCTACAAGAGACCCAGTACTTC.

This clone was picked up one time. The chain uses TRBV5-6 and TRBJ2-1; D ambiguous. Trimming cost V 3 bases and J 8 bases, with 21 bases left between them. CDR1 is SGHDT, CDR2 YYEEEE, per germline. This CDR3 has 16 amino acids. The CDR3 coding sequence is TGTGCCAGCAGCTATTACGGCTATTTGGCGAGCGATGAGCAGTTCTTC. This translates into CASSYYGYLASDEQFF.

The CDR3 spells CATRDRAFNEKLFF. DNA for the CDR3: TGTGCCACCCGGGACAGGGCCTTTAATGAAAAACTGTTTTTT. V and J are TRBV10-3 and TRBJ1-4; 9 bases agree with TRBD1. CDR3 length: 14 amino acids. The V gene end was trimmed by 10 bases and the J gene end by 4 bases; junction bases not matched to a gene: 7. Per the germline V gene, CDR1 is ENHRY and CDR2 is SYGVKD.

The chain recombines TRBV18 with TRBJ1-4; 12 nucleotides match TRBD1. V shed 3 bases and J 7 bases; nucleotides not matched to a gene: 9. Germline V gene sequence: CDR1 KGHSH, CDR2 LQKENI. This CDR3 region has 17 residues. The CDR3 region has the DNA TGTGCCAGCTCACCGACGGGACAGGGGGCGCTAAGTGAAAAACTGTTTTTT. Amino acid sequence: CASSPTGQGALSEKLFF.

The chain couples TRBV5-1 to TRBJ2-5, with D unclear. V was shortened by 4 bases and J by 5 bases, with 9 bases between the two germline ends. The CDR3 runs 12 residues. Germline values: CDR1 SGHRS, CDR2 YFSETQ. In nucleotides, the CDR3 is TGCGCCAGCAGCCAGTCTATGGAGACCCAGTACTTC. Its protein product is CASSQSMETQYF. Full variable domain (outside the CDR3, taken from reference TRBV5-1 and TRBJ2-5): KAGVTQTPRYLIKTRGQQVTLSCSPISGHRSVSWYQQTPGQGLQFLFEYFSETQRNKGNFPGRFSGRQFSNSRSEMNVSTLELGDSALYLCASSQSMETQYFGPGTRLLVL.

This chain joins TRBV7-2 and TRBJ2-3; 8 nucleotides line up with TRBD2. The V segment lost 4 bases and the J segment 4 bases; nucleotides outside the gene matches: 13. CDR1 and CDR2 from the germline V gene are SGHTA and FQGNSA. The CDR3 is made up of 17 amino acids. The CDR3: CASSSHRASGRADTQYF. The CDR3 nucleotides are TGTGCCAGCAGCTCCCACCGGGCCTCCGGGAGGGCAGATACGCAGTATTTT.

V is TRBV5-1 and J is TRBJ2-7; D remains ambiguous. Germline CDR1 is SGHRS and CDR2 is YFSETQ. V lost 2 bases and J 1 base, leaving 7 bases between the germline ends. The CDR3 is 13 residues long. CDR3 amino acids: CASSFDVSYEQYF. CDR3 sequence (DNA): TGCGCCAGCAGCTTCGACGTTTCCTACGAGCAGTACTTC.